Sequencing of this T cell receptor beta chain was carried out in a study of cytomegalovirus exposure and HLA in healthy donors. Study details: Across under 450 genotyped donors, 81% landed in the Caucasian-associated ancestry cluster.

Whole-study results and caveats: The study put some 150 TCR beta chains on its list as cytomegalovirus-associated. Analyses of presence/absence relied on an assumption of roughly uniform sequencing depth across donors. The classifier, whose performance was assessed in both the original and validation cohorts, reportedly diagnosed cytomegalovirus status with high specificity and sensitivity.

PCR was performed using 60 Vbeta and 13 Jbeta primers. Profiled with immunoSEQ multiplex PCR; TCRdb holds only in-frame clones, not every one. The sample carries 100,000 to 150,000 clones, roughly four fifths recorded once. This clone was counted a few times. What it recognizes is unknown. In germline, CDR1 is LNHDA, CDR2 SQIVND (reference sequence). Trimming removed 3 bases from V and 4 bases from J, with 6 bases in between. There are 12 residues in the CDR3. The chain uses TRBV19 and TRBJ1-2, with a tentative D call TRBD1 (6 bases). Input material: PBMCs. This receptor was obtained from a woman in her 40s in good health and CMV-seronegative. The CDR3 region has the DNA TGTGCCAGTAGTATGGACAGCTATGGCTACACCTTC. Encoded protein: CASSMDSYGYTF.